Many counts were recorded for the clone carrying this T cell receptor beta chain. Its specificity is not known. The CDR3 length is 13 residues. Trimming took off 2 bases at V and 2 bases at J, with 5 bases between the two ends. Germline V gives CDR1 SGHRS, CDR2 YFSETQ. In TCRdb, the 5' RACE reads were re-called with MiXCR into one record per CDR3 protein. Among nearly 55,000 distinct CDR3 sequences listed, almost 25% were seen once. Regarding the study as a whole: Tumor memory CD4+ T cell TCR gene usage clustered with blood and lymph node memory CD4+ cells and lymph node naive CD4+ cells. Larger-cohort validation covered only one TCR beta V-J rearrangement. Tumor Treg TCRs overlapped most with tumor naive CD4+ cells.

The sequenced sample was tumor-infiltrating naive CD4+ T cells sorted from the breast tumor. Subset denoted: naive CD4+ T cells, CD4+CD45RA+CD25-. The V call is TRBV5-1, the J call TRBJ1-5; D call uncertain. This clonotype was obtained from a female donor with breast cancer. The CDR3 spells CASSFNGNQPQHF. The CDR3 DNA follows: TGCGCCAGCAGCTTTAACGGCAATCAGCCCCAGCATTTT.